This T cell receptor beta chain was sequenced during a study of T cells expressing NK-cell markers. TCRdb reprocessed the 5' RACE reads, with one entry per CDR3 protein and no DNA. The table for this sample gives about 260,000 distinct CDR3 sequences. The germline V gene encodes CDR1 SGDLS and CDR2 YYNGEE. CDR3 length equals 14 residues. The rearrangement uses TRBV9 and TRBJ1-1. The specimen was blood T cells: a sorted CD56 or NKG2C T cell subset, CD4+ or CD8+ T cells, or bulk PBMC T cells (not recorded which). The receptor was derived from a man between 18 and 29 years old in good health. The CDR3 loop is CASSVEEGRAEAFF.